This TCR beta chain was sequenced for a study of blood T cells in healthy people across ages. Overall study results and limits: Strongly correlated with naive T cell percentage was TCR beta diversity. Reliance upon unsorted PBMCs precluded definitive naive versus antigen-experienced comparison.

With a J-beta primer mix and a sample-barcoded 5' primer, a second PCR ran about 7 to 11 cycles. TCRdb ran MiXCR on the 5' RACE reads and lists one entry per CDR3 protein. The table lists about 600,000 distinct CDR3 sequences, roughly 43% of them singletons. A remark on this clonotype: The target antigen is unknown.

There are 15 residues in the CDR3. The germline V gene encodes CDR1 ENHRY and CDR2 SYGVKD. This chain uses TRBV10-3 with TRBJ2-7; D is perhaps TRBD1 or TRBD2 (5 bases each). The better agreement between TRBJ2-5 and the DNA end casts doubt on the J call. Sequenced material: blood. The receptor comes from an elderly man in good health. CDR3 sequence (DNA): TGTGCCTCTCAAGGGGCCGGAGCGGACCAAGAGACCCAGTACTTC. Encoded protein: CASQGAGADQETQYF.